This TCR beta chain was identified during a study of CD8 T cells in ankylosing spondylitis. Only a few counts were recorded for this clonotype. The target antigen is unknown. With 7 bases clipped from V and 7 bases from J, the junction kept 16 bases outside the gene matches. Per the germline V gene, CDR1 is MDHEN and CDR2 is SYDVKM. The CDR3 contains 16 residues. General observations from the study: As for the disease-linked clones, they showed a CD8+ phenotype and occurred at relatively low frequencies in peripheral blood. Certain motif variants had earlier been reported in reactive arthritis synovial fluid and blood.

TCRdb re-called the 5' RACE reads with MiXCR, one entry per CDR3 protein. The table records approximately 110,000 distinct CDR3 sequences, 24% of them present only once. This clonotype was obtained from a male donor with ankylosing spondylitis. Sequenced input: synovial fluid, either unsorted or a sorted T cell fraction (not recorded which). V is TRBV28 and J is TRBJ1-2, with 9 bases lining up with TRBD1. The CDR3 sequence is CASITTYAQGAVGYTF. The CDR3 DNA follows: TGTGCCAGCATCACAACCTACGCACAGGGGGCCGTTGGCTACACCTTC.